This TCR beta chain stems from a study of regulatory T cells in long-lasting Graves disease (dated by TCRdb to the early 2020s). Broadly, across the study: In the newly diagnosed Graves' disease group, patients had been taking antithyroid drugs for less than 3 months. A total of around 35 samples were covered by TCR sequencing, comprising some 13 persistent and around 20 newly diagnosed Graves' disease patients. The study took place in China and was registered as a clinical trial. Persistent Graves' disease patients were compared with newly diagnosed Graves' disease patients by peripheral blood TCR sequencing and RNA sequencing.

On the study overall, not on this receptor specifically: The authors acknowledged the small sample size as a limitation that may reduce accuracy. Preferential use of TRBV28, TRBJ1-2 and TRBJ2-5 was observed in persistent disease, whereas TRBV20-1 and TRBJ2-1 were favored in newly diagnosed disease. Lower TCR Shannon entropy and fewer highly expanded clones were observed in persistent Graves' disease patients than in newly diagnosed patients, which suggested clonal expansion. Sequencing and analysis were limited to the TCR beta chain. Because the primary lesion, thyroid tissue, could not be accessed, the study looked at peripheral blood alone. Patients with persistent disease shared more public clonotypes (around 2,500) than newly diagnosed patients did (more than 900).

To prepare the library, multiplex PCR was applied. Sequencing was performed on an Illumina HiSeq 4000. CDR3 regions were amplified by Arm-PCR with iRepertoire HTBI primers to construct TCR beta libraries. Before sequencing, the PCR products underwent gel purification. As for how the authors treated the data: Gene usage analysis of CDR3 amino acid clonotypes used the approximately 62 TRBV and about 13 TRBJ segments found across samples. COPE and FqMerger were used to merge filtered high-quality paired reads into contigs. BLAST was used to align contigs to IMGT TRBV, TRBD and TRBJ reference genes, with CDR3 defined following IMGT. Clonotypes above 0.1% frequency were classified as highly expanded clones. Repertoire diversity was measured by Shannon entropy, and V-J evenness by the Gini coefficient. Public clonotypes were defined as clonotypes shared by more than one individual. The public reads were quality trimmed at Q25 with fastp and then assembled into clones with MiXCR by TCRdb, keeping productive beta chains. Identical CDR3 protein sequences are pooled into one entry, listed with their most common genes and DNA. The V and J calls follow TCRdb's processing rather than the paper's. The sample has roughly 520,000 distinct CDR3 sequences on record, about 12% of them singletons. 8.9% of the sample lies in the top ten.

According to the germline V gene, CDR1 reads SGHDT and CDR2 reads YYEEEE. The cysteine opens and the phenylalanine closes a CDR3 of 14 amino acids. Solely the CDR3 DNA is kept, with 42 bases framed from the first base. This clonotype was seen a handful of times. What this receptor recognizes is not known. No quality values exist for individual bases; no much larger clone is one base distant. Interpreted using the paper, the time point label stands for: newly diagnosed GD, antithyroid drugs for less than 3 months. RNA was extracted from PBMCs in TRIzol for both TCR sequencing and RNA sequencing. Graves' disease was diagnosed according to American Thyroid Association guidelines. The patients came from an endocrinology department in Xi'an, China. Each patient gave 7.5 to 10 milliliters of peripheral blood, collected in an EDTA anticoagulant tube. Ficoll Paque Plus density gradient separation was used to isolate PBMCs, and no further T cell sorting was done. An Agilent 2100 Bioanalyzer and agarose gel were used to assess RNA quality, and a NanoDrop 2000 was used to measure RNA concentration.

The data were also submitted as part of a second study, on T cells in Graves' hyperthyroidism and ophthalmopathy. The second paper further reports: Stable Graves' hyperthyroidism was defined as the absence of progression to ophthalmopathy over 18 months of follow-up. Hyperthyroidism patients were aged 18 to 65 years and newly diagnosed, with disease duration of less than 2 months. Patients with uncontrolled infections, other autoimmune diseases, pregnancy or lactation were excluded. Diagnoses relied on clinical symptoms, serum thyroxine and TRAb, thyroid ultrasound and orbital computed tomography. A first-round RT-PCR of the TCR CDR3 used the HTBI primer set with the Qiagen OneStep RT-PCR kit. Most expanded thyroid clonotypes (frequency above 0.001) were also detected in blood, a finding suggesting that blood repertoires may reflect thyroid immune responses. A model built on a 13 V-J signature distinguished ophthalmopathy from stable hyperthyroidism, reaching approximately 89% sensitivity and approximately 81% specificity in cross-validation and 80%/75% in testing. In validation, the model predicted progression to ophthalmopathy with around 71% sensitivity and 72% to 85% specificity, a median of approximately 6.7 months before onset. A discovery cohort of around 98 patients, 43 with Graves' ophthalmopathy and over 55 with stable Graves' hyperthyroidism, was used to find distinguishing TCR V-J signatures. Whether ophthalmopathy could be predicted prospectively was tested in an independent validation cohort made up of about 20 hyperthyroidism patients plus 17 patients who later progressed to ophthalmopathy. The roughly 91 discovery patients were randomly divided into training and test sets at a 7:3 ratio. Thyroid tissue and blood T-cell repertoires from several Graves' hyperthyroidism patients were also compared in the study. After blood sampling, hyperthyroidism patients were treated with methimazole at a starting dose of 30 mg daily, and ophthalmopathy patients were treated with high-dose intravenous methylprednisolone. The libraries were constructed in a second round of multiplex PCR and then size-selected and purified. Sequencing of the libraries was done on an Illumina HiSeq2000 using paired-end 100 bp reads. SOAPnuke was used to process the raw data, with reads discarded if the reads contained adapters or uncalled bases, had a mean Phred below 15, or lacked an exact constant-primer or identifier match. COPE v1.2.5 was used to merge high-quality paired reads, and clonotypes were defined as unique nucleotide sequences. MiTCR v1.1 was used to align clonotypes to the IMGT TRBV, TRBD and TRBJ reference segments. The analysis was restricted to V-J combinations with a frequency above 0.0001, which together covered 99.2% of the repertoires. The TCS score was defined as the ratio of F50 (clonal expansion) to E x V (chaos), calculated using BLOSUM62-based TCRdist between CDR3 peptides within each V-J. Welch's t-statistics and random forest reduced around 520 V-J features to about 13, which were used in a naive Bayes classifier (R e1071). No statistical method was used to fix the sample size in advance, and group allocation was not hidden from the investigators. TCR Vbeta CDR3 sequencing of 135 peripheral blood samples (roughly 41 ophthalmopathy, about 75 hyperthyroidism and roughly 17 progressor patients) is reported in the paper.

This chain is built from TRBV5-6 and TRBJ2-3; a weak D assignment points to TRBD1 (5 bases agree). The last part of the DNA fits TRBJ2-1 better; the J call may be wrong. This specimen was peripheral blood mononuclear cells (PBMCs), taken at new diagnosis, from a patient treated with antithyroid drugs. This receptor was obtained from a young woman with Graves disease. Donor details come from another sample of the same person, matched by shared clones. The CDR3 protein is CASSPSDNIAEQFF. The DNA reads as follows: TGTGCCAGCAGCCCCTCGGACAATATAGCTGAGCAGTTCTTC.